Following are 21 T cell receptor beta chains from one sample sequenced in a study of PD-1 blockade in mismatch repair-deficient tumors. Sequenced by immunoSEQ multiplex PCR; TCRdb stores in-frame clones only, minus some. The profile shows some 120,000 clones, about 86% of them singletons. The sequencing here drew on peripheral blood, taken 44 weeks after starting pembrolizumab. These receptors all stem from an adult with mismatch repair-deficient cancer.

A few counts support this clone. The J gene is TRBJ1-3, the V gene TRBV19; D possibly corresponds to TRBD1 (5 bases). This CDR3 is built from 14 residues. Germline V gives CDR1 LNHDA, CDR2 SQIVND (reference sequence). Trimming left V 4 bases short and J 4 bases short, with 11 bases between. CDR3 bases: TGTGCCAGTAGTAAAGTGACAGTCGGAAACACCATATATTTT. Its translation: CASSKVTVGNTIYF.

This chain uses TRBV18 with TRBJ2-3; no firm D call. Germline assignment: CDR1 KGHSH and CDR2 LQKENI. Between the trimmed V and J ends, which lost 3 bases and 0 bases, there was a span of 13 bases. This CDR3 region has 16 residues. The CDR3 DNA sequence: TGTGCCAGCTCACCCCGTGCACGACCTAGCACAGATACGCAGTATTTT. Translating it yields CASSPRARPSTDTQYF.

The chain combines TRBV27 with TRBJ2-7; TRBD2 matches at 9 bases. Germline CDR1 reads MNHEY; CDR2 reads SMNVEV (reference sequence). The V gene end was trimmed by 6 bases and the J gene end by 6 bases; junction bases not matched to a gene: 15. CDR3 length: 16 amino acids. CDR3 DNA: TGTGCCAGCAGCAGGACGAGCGGGACTAGCTCCCGCGAGCAGTACTTC. Translated, it gives CASSRTSGTSSREQYF.

This chain links TRBV5-6 with TRBJ2-1; 10 nucleotides agree with TRBD2. The J segment lost 8 bases and the V segment lost 1 base, leaving 3 bases of the junction unmatched. CDR1 is SGHDT and CDR2 is YYEEEE in the germline V gene. The CDR3 loop spans 14 amino acids. The CDR3 DNA reads as TGTGCCAGCAGCTTGCCTAGCGGGAGCCATGAGCAGTTCTTC. This translates into CASSLPSGSHEQFF.

This rearrangement joins TRBV7-9 to TRBJ1-2; tentative D call: TRBD1 (5 bases). Trimming cost V 2 bases and J 3 bases, with 13 bases left between them. This CDR3 is 15 amino acids long. Germline CDR1 SEHNR, CDR2 FQNEAQ (reference sequence). The CDR3 is CASSLPPGRYYGYTF. Here the CDR3 DNA reads TGTGCCAGCAGCTTACCACCAGGGCGGTACTATGGCTACACCTTC.

V usage is TRBV25-1 and J usage is TRBJ2-2, with D possibly TRBD1 on 5 matching bases. The V gene lost 2 bases and the J gene lost 7 bases, with 11 bases spanning the gap. The CDR3 extends over 14 amino acids. CDR1 and CDR2 (germline): MGHDK, SYGVNS. The CDR3 loop is CASSEGREVGELFF. In nucleotides, the CDR3 is TGTGCCAGCAGTGAAGGCAGGGAAGTCGGGGAGCTGTTTTTT.

In this sample, this clone turned up a few times. V and J are TRBV6-5 and TRBJ2-1; TRBD2 is a possible D gene (6 bases). Trimming pared 4 bases from V and 8 bases from J, leaving 18 bases between. CDR3 size: 15 residues. Germline V gives CDR1 MNHEY, CDR2 SVGAGI. The CDR3 sequence is CASSSPGLMADEQFF. The CDR3 nucleotides read TGTGCCAGCAGTTCGCCGGGACTCATGGCCGATGAGCAGTTCTTC.

The gene calls are TRBV9 and TRBJ2-1; a possible D gene is TRBD1 (6 bases). The germline gives CDR1 SGDLS, CDR2 YYNGEE. V lost 3 bases, J lost 4 bases, and 17 bases lay in between. The CDR3 covers 16 residues. CDR3 nucleotides: TGTGCCAGCAGCGGATCCAGGGGCAATTATTACAATGAGCAGTTCTTC. Residues: CASSGSRGNYYNEQFF.

The chain joins TRBV7-2 to TRBJ2-7, with 13 positions matching TRBD2. The CDR3 consists of 18 residues. Germline values: CDR1 SGHTA, CDR2 FQGNSA. After removal of 6 bases from V and 2 bases from J, the junction contained 13 bases not matched to a gene. This CDR3 is CASSIPEGLAGVTYEQYF. The CDR3 coding sequence is TGTGCCAGCAGTATTCCGGAAGGACTAGCGGGAGTGACCTACGAGCAGTACTTC.

In its sample, this clone was seen a few times. The rearrangement uses TRBV10-1 and TRBJ2-3; the D is unclear. The CDR3 sequence is 12 residues long. Deletions cut 5 bases from V and 3 bases from J, with 6 bases between. CDR1 is WNHNN and CDR2 is SYGVQD in the germline V gene (reference sequence). The CDR3 nucleotides are TGCGCCAGCAGTCGTGGGACAGATACGCAGTATTTT. Translated: CASSRGTDTQYF.

A word on this clone: Different DNA sequences within this sample yield the same CDR3. The chain has TRBV20-1 and TRBJ2-1; D call uncertain. The CDR3 is made up of 10 amino acids. Germline V lookup: CDR1 DFQATT, CDR2 SNEGSKA (reference sequence). The germline V and J ends were trimmed by 6 bases and 4 bases, with 4 bases remaining between them. CDR3 nucleotides: TGCAGTGCCGCATACAATGAGCAGTTCTTC. As protein: CSAAYNEQFF.

This clone was found once. V is TRBV29-1 and J is TRBJ1-5, with 8 bases identical to TRBD1. The CDR3 has 17 amino acids. Germline trimming cut 6 bases from V and 0 bases from J; bases unmatched to any gene: 13. Germline V gives CDR1 SQVTM, CDR2 ANQGSEA. In DNA form, the CDR3 reads TGCAGCGTCAGATCGGGACAGGCCCGAGATAGCAATCAGCCCCAGCATTTT. It encodes CSVRSGQARDSNQPQHF.

The chain employs TRBV10-3 and TRBJ1-2; 7 nucleotides agree with TRBD1. Germline loops: CDR1 ENHRY, CDR2 SYGVKD. Unmatched junction bases numbered 12, after V lost 0 bases and J lost 8 bases. The CDR3 is 16 amino acids. In DNA, the CDR3 is TGTGCCATCAGTGAGTCTAACAGGGGCAGGGACGACGGCTACACCTTC. Amino acids: CAISESNRGRDDGYTF.

The chain joins TRBV29-1 to TRBJ2-4; D might be TRBD1 (7 bases). Looked up from germline, CDR1 is SQVTM and CDR2 is ANQGSEA. The V and J ends lost 6 bases and 0 bases respectively, with 15 bases between them. The CDR3 loop spans 15 amino acids. CDR3 nucleotide sequence: TGCAGCGTCACCCAGGGGGGATTAGCCAAAAACATTCAGTACTTC. Translating it yields CSVTQGGLAKNIQYF.

This chain connects TRBV6-4 to TRBJ2-1, with 9 bases aligning to TRBD2. This CDR3 comprises 16 residues. CDR1 is MRHNA and CDR2 is SNTAGT in the germline V gene. The trim removed 5 bases at V and 3 bases at J, leaving 8 bases unmatched. Here the CDR3 DNA reads TGTGCCAGCAGTTATTCTTCTAGCGGGGACTACAATGAGCAGTTCTTC. It translates to CASSYSSSGDYNEQFF.

The chain couples TRBV27 to TRBJ1-5; D might be TRBD1 (5 bases). V was shortened by 1 base and J by 0 bases, with 16 bases between the two germline ends. The germline V gene encodes CDR1 MNHEY and CDR2 SMNVEV (reference sequence). The CDR3 is 18 residues long. The CDR3 loop is CASSLLGVGSSSNQPQHF. The CDR3 coding sequence is TGTGCCAGCAGTTTATTAGGGGTAGGGAGCTCTAGCAATCAGCCCCAGCATTTT.

The chain is built from TRBV18 and TRBJ2-3; no reliable D call. V lost 4 bases, J lost 3 bases, and 8 bases lay in between. This CDR3 has 13 amino acids. Germline CDR1 and CDR2: KGHSH and LQKENI. CDR3 DNA sequence: TGTGCCAGCTCACGACCCGGGACAGATACGCAGTATTTT. Its translation is CASSRPGTDTQYF.

This clone was observed a handful of times. The rearrangement uses TRBV25-1 and TRBJ2-7; TRBD1 matches 8 bases. The J call is uncertain, as TRBJ2-5 better fits the DNA end. CDR1 MGHDK and CDR2 SYGVNS come from the germline V gene. The CDR3 has 14 residues. This CDR3 is CASSANGQGGTQYF. The DNA for the CDR3 is TGTGCCAGCAGTGCCAACGGACAGGGAGGGACCCAGTACTTC.

The CDR3, as DNA: TGTGCCAGCAGCCAAGAAAGGGTGGGACCCTATGGCTACACCTTC. It specifies CASSQERVGPYGYTF. The chain uses TRBV14 and TRBJ1-2; maybe TRBD1 (5 bases). CDR1 and CDR2 (germline): SGHDN, FVKESK. There are 15 residues in the CDR3. Trimming shortened V by 0 bases and J by 4 bases, and 12 bases separated the two germline ends.

V usage is TRBV7-3 and J usage is TRBJ2-3; 11 bases agree with TRBD2. Trimming took 1 base from V and 5 from J; bases not matched to a gene: 5. The CDR3 extends over 16 amino acids. Looked up from germline, CDR1 is SGHTA and CDR2 is FQGTGA. The CDR3 is CASSLIRLAGQDTQYF. CDR3 nucleotide sequence: TGTGCCAGCAGCTTAATACGACTAGCGGGACAAGATACGCAGTATTTT.

The rearrangement joins TRBV4-3 to TRBJ2-3; D is perhaps TRBD1 (6 bases). CDR3 length: 15 amino acids. V dropped 6 bases and J dropped 2 bases, with 15 bases sitting between them. Germline V gene sequence: CDR1 LGHNA, CDR2 YSLEER. Here the CDR3 DNA reads TGCGCCAGCAGTCGGGGACACTCAGACACAGATACGCAGTATTTT. This translates into CASSRGHSDTDTQYF.